This T cell receptor (beta chain) appears in the sequencing data of a study of T cell changes during pregnancy in multiple sclerosis. Data came from immunoSEQ multiplex PCR; TCRdb stores just in-frame clones and leaves some out. Here the sample spans some 39,000 clones, approximately 92% being singletons. Germline V CDR1 and CDR2: SGDLS, YYNGEE. CDR3 length: 13 residues. The ends lost 3 bases at V and 7 bases at J; junction bases unmatched: 7. Input material: PBMCs (not recorded whether the cells were cultured). The gene calls are TRBV9 and TRBJ2-7, with 7 bases identical to TRBD2. The source of this sequence is a female donor with multiple sclerosis, enrolled in a pregnancy study. This CDR3 is CASSAQPGGEQYF. DNA of the CDR3: TGTGCCAGCAGCGCCCAACCCGGGGGGGAGCAGTACTTC.